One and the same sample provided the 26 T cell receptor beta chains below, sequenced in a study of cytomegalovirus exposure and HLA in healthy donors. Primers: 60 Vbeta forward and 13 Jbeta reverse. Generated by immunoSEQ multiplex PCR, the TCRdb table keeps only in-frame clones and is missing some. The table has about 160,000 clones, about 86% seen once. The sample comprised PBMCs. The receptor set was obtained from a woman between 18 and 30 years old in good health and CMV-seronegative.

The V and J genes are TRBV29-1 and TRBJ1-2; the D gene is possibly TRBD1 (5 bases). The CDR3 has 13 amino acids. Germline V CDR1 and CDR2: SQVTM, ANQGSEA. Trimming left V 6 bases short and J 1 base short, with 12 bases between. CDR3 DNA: TGCAGCGTCATTGCGGGGGTTAACTATGGCTACACCTTC. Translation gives CSVIAGVNYGYTF.

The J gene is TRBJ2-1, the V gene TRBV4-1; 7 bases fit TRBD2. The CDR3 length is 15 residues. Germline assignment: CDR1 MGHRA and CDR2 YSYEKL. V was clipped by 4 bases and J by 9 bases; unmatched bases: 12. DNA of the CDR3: TGCGCCAGCAGCCCGGTGACTAGCAATATGGGTGAGCAGTTCTTC. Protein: CASSPVTSNMGEQFF.

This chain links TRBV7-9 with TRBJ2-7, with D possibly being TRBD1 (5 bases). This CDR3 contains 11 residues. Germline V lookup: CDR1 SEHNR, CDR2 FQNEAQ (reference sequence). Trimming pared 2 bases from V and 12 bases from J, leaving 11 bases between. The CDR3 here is CASSLWAGLYF. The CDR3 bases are TGTGCCAGCAGCTTATGGGCAGGGTTGTACTTC.

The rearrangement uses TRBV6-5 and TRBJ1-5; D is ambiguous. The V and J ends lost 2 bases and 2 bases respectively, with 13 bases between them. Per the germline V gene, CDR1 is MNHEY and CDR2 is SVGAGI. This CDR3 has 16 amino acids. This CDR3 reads CASSYAYPQGNQPQHF. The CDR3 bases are TGTGCCAGCAGTTACGCGTATCCGCAGGGCAATCAGCCCCAGCATTTT.

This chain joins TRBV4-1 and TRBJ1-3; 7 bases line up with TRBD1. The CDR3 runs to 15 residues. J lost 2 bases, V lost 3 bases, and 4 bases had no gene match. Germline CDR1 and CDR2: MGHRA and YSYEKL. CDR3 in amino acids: CASSQRGLAGNTIYF. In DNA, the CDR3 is TGCGCCAGCAGCCAGAGGGGGCTTGCTGGAAACACCATATATTTT.

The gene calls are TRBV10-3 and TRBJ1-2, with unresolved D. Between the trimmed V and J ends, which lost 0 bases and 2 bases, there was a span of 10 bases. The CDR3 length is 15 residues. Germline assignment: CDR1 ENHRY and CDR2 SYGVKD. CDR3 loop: CAISESRRGNYGYTF. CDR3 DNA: TGTGCCATCAGTGAGTCGCGGCGAGGGAACTATGGCTACACCTTC.

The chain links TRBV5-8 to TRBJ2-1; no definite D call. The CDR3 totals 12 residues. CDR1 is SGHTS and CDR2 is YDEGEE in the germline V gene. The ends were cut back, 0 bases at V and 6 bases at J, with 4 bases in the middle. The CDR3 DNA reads TGTGCCAGCAGCTTGGCTAGCAATGAGCAGTTCTTC. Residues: CASSLASNEQFF.

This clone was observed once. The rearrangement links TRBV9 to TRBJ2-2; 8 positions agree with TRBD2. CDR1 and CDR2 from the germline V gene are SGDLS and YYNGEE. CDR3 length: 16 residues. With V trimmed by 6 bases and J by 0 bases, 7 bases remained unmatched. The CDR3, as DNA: TGTGCCAGCACCGCGGGGGGATACGCGAACACCGGGGAGCTGTTTTTT. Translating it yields CASTAGGYANTGELFF. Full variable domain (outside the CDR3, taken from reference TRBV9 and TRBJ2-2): DSGVTQTPKHLITATGQRVTLRCSPRSGDLSVYWYQQSLDQGLQFLIQYYNGEERAKGNILERFSAQQFPDLHSELNLSSLELGDSALYFCASTAGGYANTGELFFGEGSRLTVL.

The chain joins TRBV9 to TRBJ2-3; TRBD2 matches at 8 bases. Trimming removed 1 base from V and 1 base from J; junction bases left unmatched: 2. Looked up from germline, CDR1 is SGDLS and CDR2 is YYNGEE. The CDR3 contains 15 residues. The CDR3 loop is CASSVPAGGTDTQYF. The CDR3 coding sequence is TGTGCCAGCAGCGTACCAGCGGGGGGCACAGATACGCAGTATTTT. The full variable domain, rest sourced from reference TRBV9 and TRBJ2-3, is DSGVTQTPKHLITATGQRVTLRCSPRSGDLSVYWYQQSLDQGLQFLIQYYNGEERAKGNILERFSAQQFPDLHSELNLSSLELGDSALYFCASSVPAGGTDTQYFGPGTRLTVL.

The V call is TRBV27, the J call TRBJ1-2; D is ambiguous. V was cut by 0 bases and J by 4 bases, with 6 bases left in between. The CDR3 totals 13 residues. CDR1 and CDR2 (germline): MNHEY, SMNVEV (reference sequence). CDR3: CASSLSSSYGYTF. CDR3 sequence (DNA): TGTGCCAGCAGTTTATCGTCTTCCTATGGCTACACCTTC.

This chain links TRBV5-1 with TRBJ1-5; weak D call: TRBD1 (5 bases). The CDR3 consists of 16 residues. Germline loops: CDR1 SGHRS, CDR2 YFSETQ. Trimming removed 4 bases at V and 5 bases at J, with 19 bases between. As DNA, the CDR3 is TGCGCCAGCAGCACAGCGATTCAGGGCAGGGATCAGCCCCAGCATTTT. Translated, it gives CASSTAIQGRDQPQHF.

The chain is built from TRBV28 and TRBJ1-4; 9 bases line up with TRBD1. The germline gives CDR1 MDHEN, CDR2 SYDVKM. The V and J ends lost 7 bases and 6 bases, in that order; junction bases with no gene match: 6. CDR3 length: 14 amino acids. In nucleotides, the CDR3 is TGTGCCAGCACCACGAGGGACAGGGATGAAAAACTGTTTTTT. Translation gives CASTTRDRDEKLFF.

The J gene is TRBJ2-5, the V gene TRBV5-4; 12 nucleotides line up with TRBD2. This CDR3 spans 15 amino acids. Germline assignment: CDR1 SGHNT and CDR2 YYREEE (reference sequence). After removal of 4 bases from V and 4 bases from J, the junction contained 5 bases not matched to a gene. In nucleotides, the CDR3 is TGTGCCAGCAGCGCTAGCGGGAGGGTAGGAGAGACCCAGTACTTC. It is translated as CASSASGRVGETQYF.

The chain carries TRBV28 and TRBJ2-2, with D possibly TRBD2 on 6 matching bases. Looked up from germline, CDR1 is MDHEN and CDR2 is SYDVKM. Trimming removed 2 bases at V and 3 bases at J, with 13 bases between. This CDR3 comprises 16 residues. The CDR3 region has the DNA TGTGCCAGCAGTTTAAAGCGGACTACGGACACCGGGGAGCTGTTTTTT. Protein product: CASSLKRTTDTGELFF.

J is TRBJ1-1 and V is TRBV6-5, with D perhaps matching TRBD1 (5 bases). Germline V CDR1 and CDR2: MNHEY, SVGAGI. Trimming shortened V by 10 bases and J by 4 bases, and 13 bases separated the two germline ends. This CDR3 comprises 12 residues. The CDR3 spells CATSPGGTEAFF. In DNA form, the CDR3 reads TGTGCCACCTCCCCGGGGGGCACTGAAGCTTTCTTT.

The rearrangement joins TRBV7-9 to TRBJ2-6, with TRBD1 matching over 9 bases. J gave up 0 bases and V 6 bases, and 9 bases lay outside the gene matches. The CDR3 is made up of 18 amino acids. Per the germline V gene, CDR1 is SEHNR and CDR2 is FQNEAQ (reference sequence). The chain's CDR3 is CASSSGGTGSSGANVLTF. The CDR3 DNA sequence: TGTGCCAGCAGTTCCGGGGGGACAGGGAGCTCTGGGGCCAACGTCCTGACTTTC.

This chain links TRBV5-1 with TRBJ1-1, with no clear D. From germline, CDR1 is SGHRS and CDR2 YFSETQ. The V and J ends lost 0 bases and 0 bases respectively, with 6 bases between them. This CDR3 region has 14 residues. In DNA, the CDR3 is TGCGCCAGCAGCTTGGTCGGGTTGAACACTGAAGCTTTCTTT. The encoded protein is CASSLVGLNTEAFF.

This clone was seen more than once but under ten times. In DNA form, the CDR3 reads TGTGCCAGCAGCCCGGGACTAGGACACGAGCAGTACTTC. Its translation: CASSPGLGHEQYF. The rearrangement links TRBV5-6 to TRBJ2-7; 8 bases are a match to TRBD2. V was pared by 4 bases and J by 5 bases, with 5 bases of the junction left unmatched. Germline assignment: CDR1 SGHDT and CDR2 YYEEEE. The CDR3 spans 13 residues.

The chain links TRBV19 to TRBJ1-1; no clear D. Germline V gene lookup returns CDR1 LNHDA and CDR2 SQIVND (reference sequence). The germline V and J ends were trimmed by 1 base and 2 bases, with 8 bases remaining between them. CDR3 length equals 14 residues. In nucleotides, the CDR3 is TGTGCCAGTAGTATAGCAGTCATCAACACTGAAGCTTTCTTT. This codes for CASSIAVINTEAFF.

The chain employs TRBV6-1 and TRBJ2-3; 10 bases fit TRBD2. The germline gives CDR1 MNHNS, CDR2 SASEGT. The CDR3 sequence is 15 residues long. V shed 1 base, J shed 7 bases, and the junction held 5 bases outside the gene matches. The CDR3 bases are TGTGCCAGCAGTGAAGAGCGGGGGGGAGGAAATACGCAGTATTTT. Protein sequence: CASSEERGGGNTQYF.

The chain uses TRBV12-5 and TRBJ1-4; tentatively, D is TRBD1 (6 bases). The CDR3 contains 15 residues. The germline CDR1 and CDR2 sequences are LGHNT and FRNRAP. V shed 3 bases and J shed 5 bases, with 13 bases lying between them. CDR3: CASGFGRGRNEKLFF. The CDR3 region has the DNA TGTGCTAGTGGTTTTGGCAGGGGTCGAAATGAAAAACTGTTTTTT.

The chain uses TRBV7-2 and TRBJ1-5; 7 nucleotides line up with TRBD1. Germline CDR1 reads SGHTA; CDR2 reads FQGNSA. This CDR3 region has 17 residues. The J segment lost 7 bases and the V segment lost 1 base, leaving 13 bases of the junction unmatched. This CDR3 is CASSLDIRQGQVQPQHF. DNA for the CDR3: TGTGCCAGCAGCTTAGACATACGACAGGGTCAAGTACAGCCCCAGCATTTT.

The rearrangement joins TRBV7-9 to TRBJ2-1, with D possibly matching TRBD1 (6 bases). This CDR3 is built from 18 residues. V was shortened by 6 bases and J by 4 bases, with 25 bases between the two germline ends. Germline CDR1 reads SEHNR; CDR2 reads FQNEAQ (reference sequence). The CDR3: CASSSETGTRTYYNEQFF. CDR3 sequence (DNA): TGTGCCAGCAGTTCCGAGACCGGGACACGGACTTATTACAATGAGCAGTTCTTC. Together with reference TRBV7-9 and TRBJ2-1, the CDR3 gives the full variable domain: DTGVSQNPRHKITKRGQNVTFRCDPISEHNRLYWYRQTLGQGPEFLTYFQNEAQLEKSRLLSDRFSAERPKGSFSTLEIQRTEQGDSAMYLCASSSETGTRTYYNEQFFGPGTRLTVL.

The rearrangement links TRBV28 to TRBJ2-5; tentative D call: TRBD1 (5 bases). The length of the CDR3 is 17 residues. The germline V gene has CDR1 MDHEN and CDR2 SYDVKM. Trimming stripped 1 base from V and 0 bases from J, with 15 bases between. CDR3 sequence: CASSLSTALLYQETQYF. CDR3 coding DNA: TGTGCCAGCAGTTTATCGACAGCTCTTCTGTACCAAGAGACCCAGTACTTC.

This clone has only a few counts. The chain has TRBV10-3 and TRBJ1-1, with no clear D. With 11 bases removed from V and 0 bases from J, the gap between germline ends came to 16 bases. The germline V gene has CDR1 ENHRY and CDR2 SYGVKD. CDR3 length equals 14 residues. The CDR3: CAASPSSLNTEAFF. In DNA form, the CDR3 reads TGTGCCGCTAGTCCCTCCTCCCTGAACACTGAAGCTTTCTTT.

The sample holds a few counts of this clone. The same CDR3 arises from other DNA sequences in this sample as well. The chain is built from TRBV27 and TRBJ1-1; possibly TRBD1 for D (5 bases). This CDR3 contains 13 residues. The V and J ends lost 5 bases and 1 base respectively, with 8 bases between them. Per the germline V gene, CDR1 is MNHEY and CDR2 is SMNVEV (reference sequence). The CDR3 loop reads CASSLTGNTEAFF. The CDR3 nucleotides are TGTGCCAGCAGTCTTACAGGGAACACTGAAGCTTTCTTT.